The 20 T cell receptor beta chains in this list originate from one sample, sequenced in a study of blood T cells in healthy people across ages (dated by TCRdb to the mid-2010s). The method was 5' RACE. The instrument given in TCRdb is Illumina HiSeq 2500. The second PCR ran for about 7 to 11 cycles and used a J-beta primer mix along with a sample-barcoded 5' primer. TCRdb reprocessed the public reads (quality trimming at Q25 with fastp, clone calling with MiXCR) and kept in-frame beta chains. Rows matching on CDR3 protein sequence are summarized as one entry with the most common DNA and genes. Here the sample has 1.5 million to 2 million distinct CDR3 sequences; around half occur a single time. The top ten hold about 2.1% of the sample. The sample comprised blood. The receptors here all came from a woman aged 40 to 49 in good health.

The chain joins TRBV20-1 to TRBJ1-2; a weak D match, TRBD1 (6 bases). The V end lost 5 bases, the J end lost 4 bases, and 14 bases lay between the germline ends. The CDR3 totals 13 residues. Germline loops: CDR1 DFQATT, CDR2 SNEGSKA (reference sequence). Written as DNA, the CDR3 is TGCAGTGCTCGAACGACAGGCGCCTATGGCTACACCTTC. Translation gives CSARTTGAYGYTF.

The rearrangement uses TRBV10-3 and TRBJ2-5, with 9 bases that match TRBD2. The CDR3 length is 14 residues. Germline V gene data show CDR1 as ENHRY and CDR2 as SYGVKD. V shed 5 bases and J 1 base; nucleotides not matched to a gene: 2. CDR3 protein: CAISLAGSQETQYF. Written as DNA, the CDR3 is TGTGCCATCAGTCTAGCGGGGAGCCAAGAGACCCAGTACTTC.

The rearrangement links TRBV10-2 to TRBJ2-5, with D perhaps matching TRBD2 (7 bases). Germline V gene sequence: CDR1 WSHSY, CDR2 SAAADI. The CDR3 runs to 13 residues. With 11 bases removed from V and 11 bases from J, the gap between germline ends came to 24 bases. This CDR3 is CAVFTGGSNEQYF. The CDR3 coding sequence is TGCGCCGTATTTACGGGGGGCTCAAATGAGCAGTACTTC.

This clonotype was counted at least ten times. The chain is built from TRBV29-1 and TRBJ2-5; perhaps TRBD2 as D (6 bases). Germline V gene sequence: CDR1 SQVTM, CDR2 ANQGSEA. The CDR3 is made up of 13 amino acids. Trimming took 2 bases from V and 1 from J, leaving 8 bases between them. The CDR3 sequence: CSVEREVQETQYF. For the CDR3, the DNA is TGCAGCGTTGAAAGGGAGGTCCAAGAGACCCAGTACTTC. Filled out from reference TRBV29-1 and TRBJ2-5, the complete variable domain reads SAVISQKPSRDICQRGTSLTIQCQVDSQVTMMFWYRQQPGQSLTLIATANQGSEATYESGFVIDKFPISRPNLTFSTLTVSNMSPEDSSIYLCSVEREVQETQYFGPGTRLLVL.

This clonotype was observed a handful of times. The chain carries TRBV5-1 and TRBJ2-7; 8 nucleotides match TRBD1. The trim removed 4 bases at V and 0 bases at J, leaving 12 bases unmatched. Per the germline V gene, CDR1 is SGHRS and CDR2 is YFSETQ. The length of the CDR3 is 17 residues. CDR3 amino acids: CASSPGPRDRSSYEQYF. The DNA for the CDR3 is TGCGCCAGCAGCCCCGGGCCCCGGGACAGGAGCTCCTACGAGCAGTACTTC.

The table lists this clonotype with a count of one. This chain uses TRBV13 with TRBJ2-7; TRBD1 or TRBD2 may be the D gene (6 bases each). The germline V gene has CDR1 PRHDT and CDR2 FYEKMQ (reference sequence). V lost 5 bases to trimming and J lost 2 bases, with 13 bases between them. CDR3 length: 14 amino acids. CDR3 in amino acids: CASSPRGEPYEQYF. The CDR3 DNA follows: TGTGCCAGCAGCCCAAGGGGGGAGCCCTACGAGCAGTACTTC.

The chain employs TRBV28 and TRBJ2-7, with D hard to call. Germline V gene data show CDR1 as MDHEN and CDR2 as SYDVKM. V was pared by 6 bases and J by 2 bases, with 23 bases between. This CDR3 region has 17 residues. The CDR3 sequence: CASSPQLGPIITYEQYF. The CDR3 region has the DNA TGTGCCAGCAGCCCGCAACTTGGACCCATAATAACCTACGAGCAGTACTTC.

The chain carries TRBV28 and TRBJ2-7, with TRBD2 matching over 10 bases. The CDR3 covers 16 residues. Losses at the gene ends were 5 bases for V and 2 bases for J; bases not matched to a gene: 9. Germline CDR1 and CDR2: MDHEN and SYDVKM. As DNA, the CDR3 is TGTGCCAGCAGTCGATCCACTAGCGGGGTTACCTACGAGCAGTACTTC. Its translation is CASSRSTSGVTYEQYF.

CDR3 sequence reads: CASSPRVGLSGANVLTF. The CDR3 DNA sequence: TGTGCCAGCAGCCCCCGGGTGGGTCTCTCTGGGGCCAACGTCCTGACTTTC. The genes are TRBV3-1 and TRBJ2-6; D remains ambiguous. This CDR3 has 17 residues. Germline CDR1 is LGHDT and CDR2 is YNNKEL (reference sequence). Trimming stripped 4 bases from V and 0 bases from J, with 13 bases between.

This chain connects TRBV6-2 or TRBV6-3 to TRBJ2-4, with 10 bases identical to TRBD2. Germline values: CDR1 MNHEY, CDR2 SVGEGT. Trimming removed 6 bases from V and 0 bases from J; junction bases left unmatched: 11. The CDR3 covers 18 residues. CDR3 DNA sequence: TGTGCCAGCAGCTTGCTTCCAGCGGGGGGGCTAGCCAAAAACATTCAGTACTTC. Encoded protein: CASSLLPAGGLAKNIQYF.

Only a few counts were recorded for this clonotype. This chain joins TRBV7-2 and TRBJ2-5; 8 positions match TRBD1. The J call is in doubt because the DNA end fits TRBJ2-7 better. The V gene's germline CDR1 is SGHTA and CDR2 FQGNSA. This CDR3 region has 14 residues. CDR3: CASSFQGATYEQYF. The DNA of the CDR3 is TGTGCCAGCAGCTTCCAGGGGGCCACCTACGAGCAGTACTTC.

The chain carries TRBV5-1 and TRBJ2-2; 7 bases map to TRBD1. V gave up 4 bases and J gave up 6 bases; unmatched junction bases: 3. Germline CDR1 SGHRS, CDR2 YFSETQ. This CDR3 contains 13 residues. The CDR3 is CASSVDRAGELFF. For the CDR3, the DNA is TGCGCCAGCAGCGTCGACAGGGCCGGGGAGCTGTTTTTT.

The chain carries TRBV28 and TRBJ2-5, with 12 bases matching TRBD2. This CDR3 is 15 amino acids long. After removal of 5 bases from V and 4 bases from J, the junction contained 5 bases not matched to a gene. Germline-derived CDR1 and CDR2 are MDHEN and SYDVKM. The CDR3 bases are TGTGCCAGCAGTCAGACTAGCGGGGGTAGAGAGACCCAGTACTTC. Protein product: CASSQTSGGRETQYF.

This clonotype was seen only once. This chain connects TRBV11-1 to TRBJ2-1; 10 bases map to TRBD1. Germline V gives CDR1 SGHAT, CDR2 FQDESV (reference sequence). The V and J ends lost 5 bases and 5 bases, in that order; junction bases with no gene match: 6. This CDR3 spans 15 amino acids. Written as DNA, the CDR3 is TGTGCCAGCAGCCTACAAGGACAGGGGGACAATGAGCAGTTCTTC. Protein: CASSLQGQGDNEQFF.

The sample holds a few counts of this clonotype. Here the CDR3 reads CATRVSTRGEQYF. The CDR3, as DNA: TGTGCCACCAGAGTCTCAACGCGGGGCGAGCAGTACTTC. J is TRBJ2-4 and V is TRBV12-3 or TRBV12-4; D is possibly TRBD2 (6 bases). The J call could be wrong; TRBJ2-7 is a better fit for the DNA end. CDR3 length equals 13 residues.

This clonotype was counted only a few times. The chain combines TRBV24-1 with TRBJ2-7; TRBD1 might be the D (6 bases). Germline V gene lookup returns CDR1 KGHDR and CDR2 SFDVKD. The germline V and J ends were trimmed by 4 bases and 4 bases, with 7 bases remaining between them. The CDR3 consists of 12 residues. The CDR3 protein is CATSDRGYEQYF. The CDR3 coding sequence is TGTGCCACCAGTGACAGGGGTTACGAGCAGTACTTC.

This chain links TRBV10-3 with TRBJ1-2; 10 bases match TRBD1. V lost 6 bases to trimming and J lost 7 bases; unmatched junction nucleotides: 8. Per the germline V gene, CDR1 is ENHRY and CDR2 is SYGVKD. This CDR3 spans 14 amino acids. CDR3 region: CAISELGQGFGYTF. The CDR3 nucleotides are TGTGCCATCAGCGAATTGGGACAGGGGTTTGGCTACACCTTC.

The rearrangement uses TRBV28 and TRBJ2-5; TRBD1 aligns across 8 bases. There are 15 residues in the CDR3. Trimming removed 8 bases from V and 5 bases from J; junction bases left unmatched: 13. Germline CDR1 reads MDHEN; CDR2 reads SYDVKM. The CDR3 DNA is TGTGCCAGCGGTTCCCCAGGACAGGGCGGGGAGACCCAGTACTTC. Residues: CASGSPGQGGETQYF.

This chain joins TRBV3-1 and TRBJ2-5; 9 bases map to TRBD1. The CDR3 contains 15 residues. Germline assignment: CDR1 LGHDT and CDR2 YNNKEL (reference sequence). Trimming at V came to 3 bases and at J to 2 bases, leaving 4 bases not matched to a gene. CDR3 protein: CASSHGTGMQETQYF. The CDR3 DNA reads TGTGCCAGCAGCCACGGGACAGGGATGCAAGAGACCCAGTACTTC.

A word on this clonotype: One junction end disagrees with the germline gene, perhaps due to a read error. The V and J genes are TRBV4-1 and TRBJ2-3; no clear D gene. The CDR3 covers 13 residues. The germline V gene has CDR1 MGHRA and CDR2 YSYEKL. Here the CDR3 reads CASSHASIDTQYF. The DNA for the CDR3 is TGCGCCAGCAGCCACGCGAGCATAGATACGCAGTATTTT.